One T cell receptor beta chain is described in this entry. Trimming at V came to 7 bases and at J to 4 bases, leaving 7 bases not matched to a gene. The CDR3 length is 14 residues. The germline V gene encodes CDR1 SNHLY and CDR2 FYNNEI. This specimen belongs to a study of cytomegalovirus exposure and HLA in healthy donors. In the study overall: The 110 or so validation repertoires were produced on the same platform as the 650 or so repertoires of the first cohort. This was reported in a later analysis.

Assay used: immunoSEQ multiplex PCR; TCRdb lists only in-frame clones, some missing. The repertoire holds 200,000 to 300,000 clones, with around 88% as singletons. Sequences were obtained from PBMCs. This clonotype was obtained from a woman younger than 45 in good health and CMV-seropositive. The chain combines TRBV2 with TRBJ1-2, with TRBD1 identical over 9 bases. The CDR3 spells CASTGQGLGYGYTF. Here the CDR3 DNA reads TGTGCCAGCACGGGACAGGGACTCGGCTATGGCTACACCTTC.